These T cell receptor beta chains were read from a single sample in a study of T cell responses to AZD1222 COVID-19 vaccine. The data were produced by immunoSEQ multiplex PCR, yet TCRdb's version contains in-frame clones alone and is incomplete. This sample has roughly 120,000 clones, with about 93% found just once. Source: peripheral blood, taken 28 days after the second dose of the MenACWY control vaccine. The receptors here all came from an adult who received the MenACWY meningococcal vaccine as a control. Each CDR3 is given without its conserved first and last residue. The order of the fields is V gene, CDR3 protein.

V gene: TRBV11-2; CDR3 protein: ASSLDPMDARYQETQY
V gene: TRBV19; CDR3 protein: ASSIGTGNTEAF
V gene: TRBV28; CDR3 protein: ASSGSGNLYEQY
V gene: TRBV2; CDR3 protein: ASSVHRVPSGNTIY
V gene: TRBV27; CDR3 protein: ASSFLAGGHAATQY
V gene: TRBV18; CDR3 protein: ASSPATSSSSYEQY
V gene: TRBV25-1; CDR3 protein: ASSDPRQGWRNEQF
V gene: TRBV6-1; CDR3 protein: ASSGAGGDTDTQY
V gene: TRBV28; CDR3 protein: ASSHFYRFSEAF
V gene: TRBV5-6; CDR3 protein: ASSLAKGAGGYT
V gene: TRBV28; CDR3 protein: ASSLWAPQGSLTYEQY
V gene: TRBV19; CDR3 protein: ASSIGDTQY
V gene: TRBV11-3; CDR3 protein: ASSPWTGRDTGELF
V gene: TRBV6-5; CDR3 protein: ASSTGTSMNEQF
V gene: TRBV12-3/TRBV12-4; CDR3 protein: ASSSPRDTQY
V gene: TRBV28; CDR3 protein: ASIPMGATNEKLF
V gene: TRBV20-1; CDR3 protein: SAQEGYEQY
V gene: TRBV6-5; CDR3 protein: ASTLGASSPLH
V gene: TRBV7-8; CDR3 protein: ASSSLSTGGANVLT
V gene: TRBV25-1; CDR3 protein: ASSASTGTWGDTQY
V gene: TRBV6-2/TRBV6-3; CDR3 protein: ASSRRTGEAFSTDTQY
V gene: TRBV6-5; CDR3 protein: ASSYSSQASGNTIY
V gene: TRBV7-9; CDR3 protein: ASRVSSRYEQY
V gene: TRBV3-1/TRBV3-2; CDR3 protein: ASSQGYGAGHYGYT
V gene: TRBV11-2; CDR3 protein: ASSLVVGEGIYGYT
V gene: TRBV24-1; CDR3 protein: ATSDRTSGTGNEQF
V gene: TRBV19; CDR3 protein: ASSMISGGSGELF
V gene: TRBV7-2; CDR3 protein: ASSPQAVSYEQY
V gene: TRBV19; CDR3 protein: ASSILHTTDTQY
V gene: TRBV28; CDR3 protein: ASSYQGGRGQPQH
V gene: TRBV4-2; CDR3 protein: ASSQTGWNTEAF
V gene: TRBV19; CDR3 protein: ASSVGRADTQY
V gene: TRBV15; CDR3 protein: ATSRGGSNQPQH
V gene: TRBV23-1; CDR3 protein: ASSQSITSDYNEQF
V gene: TRBV4-1; CDR3 protein: ASSPRLADSYNEQF
V gene: TRBV5-4; CDR3 protein: ASSPRGGNTEAF
V gene: TRBV4-1; CDR3 protein: ASSQDGAGANVLT
V gene: TRBV27; CDR3 protein: ASSFRFLGNEKLF
V gene: TRBV19; CDR3 protein: ASNLRQGLNQPQH
V gene: TRBV29-1; CDR3 protein: SVVIIDAWEAF
V gene: TRBV7-9; CDR3 protein: ASSPSPSGTHEQY
V gene: TRBV20-1; CDR3 protein: SASALGRPQH
V gene: TRBV12-3/TRBV12-4; CDR3 protein: ASSLEQNEQF
V gene: TRBV11-2; CDR3 protein: ASSPQAGIGELF
V gene: TRBV28; CDR3 protein: ASHDGDRYNEQF
V gene: TRBV10-3; CDR3 protein: AIRGTSSHEQF
V gene: TRBV7-3; CDR3 protein: ASSFGASGRSNTQY
V gene: TRBV28; CDR3 protein: ASRPQGSSSYEQY
V gene: TRBV25-1; CDR3 protein: ASSDPRRLAGNQETQY
V gene: TRBV5-1; CDR3 protein: ASSLGTGGGDTQY
V gene: TRBV29-1; CDR3 protein: SVERITGEETQY